The 20 T cell receptor beta chains presented below share a single source sample, sequenced in a study of cytomegalovirus exposure and HLA in healthy donors. Primers: 60 Vbeta forward and 13 Jbeta reverse. Profiled with immunoSEQ multiplex PCR; TCRdb holds only in-frame clones, not every one. The profile shows roughly 170,000 clones, approximately 78% of them singletons. Specimen: PBMCs. These receptors all come from a woman in her forties or fifties in good health and CMV-seropositive.

The rearrangement uses TRBV29-1 and TRBJ2-2; 9 positions match TRBD1. Germline CDR1 reads SQVTM; CDR2 reads ANQGSEA. The V and J ends lost 6 bases and 6 bases, in that order; junction bases with no gene match: 2. The CDR3 is 12 amino acids. The CDR3 region is CSVTGGAGELFF. CDR3 DNA: TGCAGCGTGACAGGGGGAGCCGGGGAGCTGTTTTTT.

The gene calls are TRBV7-9 and TRBJ1-2; D perhaps matches TRBD1 (5 bases). The CDR3 is 14 amino acids. Germline-derived CDR1 and CDR2 are SEHNR and FQNEAQ (reference sequence). V was pared by 1 base and J by 8 bases, with 14 bases between. The CDR3 region is CASSLGPGGAGYTF. For the CDR3, the DNA is TGTGCCAGCAGCTTAGGGCCGGGAGGGGCAGGCTACACCTTC.

This chain uses TRBV6-5 with TRBJ1-1, with 7 bases identical to TRBD1. The J segment lost 4 bases and the V segment lost 5 bases, leaving 7 bases of the junction unmatched. CDR1 and CDR2 (germline): MNHEY, SVGAGI. This CDR3 has 14 residues. In DNA, the CDR3 is TGTGCCAGCAGTAGAGGGACAGCGAGCACTGAAGCTTTCTTT. This sequence encodes CASSRGTASTEAFF.

The DNA of the CDR3 is TGTGCCAGCAGCTTGACAGGGGGAAATGAAAAACTGTTTTTT. Translation: CASSLTGGNEKLFF. The chain carries TRBV7-6 and TRBJ1-4; TRBD1 agrees at 9 bases. The CDR3 sequence is 14 residues long. V lost 3 bases, J lost 5 bases, and 1 base stayed unmatched. Germline lookup yields CDR1 SGHVS and CDR2 FNYEAQ.

This sequence joins TRBV9 and TRBJ1-3; D is undetermined. Trimming took off 0 bases at V and 0 bases at J, with 4 bases between the two ends. CDR3 length: 14 residues. Germline V CDR1 and CDR2: SGDLS, YYNGEE. CDR3 bases: TGTGCCAGCAGCGTAGACAGCTCTGGAAACACCATATATTTT. Translation gives CASSVDSSGNTIYF.

This clone was detected once. V is TRBV9 and J is TRBJ2-3; D might be TRBD2 (6 bases). The CDR3 length is 16 residues. Between the trimmed V and J ends, which lost 0 bases and 0 bases, there was a span of 11 bases. From germline, CDR1 is SGDLS and CDR2 YYNGEE. DNA for the CDR3: TGTGCCAGCAGCGTAGATATGGGGGGAAGCACAGATACGCAGTATTTT. Its protein is CASSVDMGGSTDTQYF.

The chain joins TRBV6-5 to TRBJ2-1; a possible D gene is TRBD2 (5 bases). The CDR3 is 14 residues long. CDR1 MNHEY and CDR2 SVGAGI come from the germline V gene. V gave up 10 bases and J gave up 4 bases, with 17 bases separating them. The CDR3 nucleotides read TGTGCCACCCTTTCTAGTGGAGGTTACAATGAGCAGTTCTTC. Its translation is CATLSSGGYNEQFF.

The chain uses TRBV18 and TRBJ1-5, with 9 bases that match TRBD1. The CDR3 consists of 19 residues. The junction had 14 bases not matched to a gene; V was cut back by 3 bases and J by 2 bases. In germline, CDR1 is KGHSH, CDR2 LQKENI. CDR3 region: CASSPFTGQGKIRNQPQHF. The CDR3 region has the DNA TGTGCCAGCTCACCCTTCACCGGACAGGGGAAAATCCGCAATCAGCCCCAGCATTTT.

CDR3 sequence reads: CAISELADRVGEKLFF. The CDR3 nucleotides read TGTGCCATCAGTGAGTTGGCGGACAGGGTGGGCGAAAAACTGTTTTTT. This chain uses TRBV10-3 with TRBJ1-4; 8 nucleotides agree with TRBD1. The CDR3 is made up of 16 amino acids. From germline, CDR1 is ENHRY and CDR2 SYGVKD. With V trimmed by 1 base and J by 8 bases, 9 bases remained unmatched.

The V gene is TRBV6-5, the J gene TRBJ2-5, with D tentatively TRBD2 (5 bases). Near its end, the DNA agrees better with TRBJ2-7, so the J call may be wrong. From germline, CDR1 is MNHEY and CDR2 SVGAGI. This CDR3 is 13 amino acids long. The CDR3 here is CASSRGFSYEQYF. In DNA, the CDR3 is TGTGCCAGCAGTCGGGGATTCTCCTACGAGCAGTACTTC.

Comment on this clone: Other DNA sequences within the sample encode an identical CDR3. The chain carries TRBV2 and TRBJ2-3; 12 positions match TRBD2. This CDR3 comprises 16 residues. Germline V gene data show CDR1 as SNHLY and CDR2 as FYNNEI. V shed 5 bases, J shed 0 bases, and the junction held 3 bases outside the gene matches. The CDR3 loop is CASSPGLAGSTDTQYF. The CDR3 coding sequence is TGTGCCAGCAGTCCCGGACTAGCGGGGAGCACAGATACGCAGTATTTT. The full variable domain, rest sourced from reference TRBV2 and TRBJ2-3, is EPEVTQTPSHQVTQMGQEVILRCVPISNHLYFYWYRQILGQKVEFLVSFYNNEISEKSEIFDDQFSVERPDGSNFTLKIRSTKLEDSAMYFCASSPGLAGSTDTQYFGPGTRLTVL.

This rearrangement joins TRBV4-1 to TRBJ1-2; TRBD1 is a possible D gene (6 bases). The germline gives CDR1 MGHRA, CDR2 YSYEKL. Trimming cost V 0 bases and J 8 bases, with 13 bases left between them. The CDR3 is made up of 14 amino acids. This chain's CDR3 is CASSQEGGGRGYTF. The CDR3 region has the DNA TGCGCCAGCAGCCAAGAGGGAGGGGGACGAGGCTACACCTTC.

This clone was seen a single time. V is TRBV5-1 and J is TRBJ2-7; D is ambiguous. The germline gives CDR1 SGHRS, CDR2 YFSETQ. The CDR3 loop spans 14 amino acids. The V and J ends lost 2 bases and 2 bases respectively, with 11 bases between them. The chain's CDR3 is CASSFAGLPYEQYF. CDR3 bases: TGCGCCAGCAGCTTCGCCGGTTTACCCTACGAGCAGTACTTC.

V gene TRBV9 combines with J gene TRBJ1-1, with 7 nucleotides matching TRBD1. Trimming removed 6 bases from V and 0 bases from J; junction bases left unmatched: 8. In germline, CDR1 is SGDLS, CDR2 YYNGEE. The CDR3 is 15 amino acids. The CDR3 DNA reads as TGTGCCAGCAACGAGACGGGACAGTTGAACACTGAAGCTTTCTTT. This sequence encodes CASNETGQLNTEAFF.

V and J are TRBV2 and TRBJ2-7; 12 bases fit TRBD2. Germline V gives CDR1 SNHLY, CDR2 FYNNEI. This CDR3 is built from 16 residues. V shed 5 bases and J 4 bases; nucleotides not matched to a gene: 9. The CDR3, as DNA: TGTGCCAGCAGTCCTTGGGGACTAGCGGGCCAATACGAGCAGTACTTC. This encodes CASSPWGLAGQYEQYF.

This clone was recorded once. This rearrangement joins TRBV23-1 to TRBJ2-2; 7 bases line up with TRBD1. TRBV23-1 is an ORF, and what it does is uncertain. V gave up 1 base and J gave up 3 bases; unmatched junction bases: 8. CDR3 length equals 17 residues. Here the CDR3 reads CASSQYAGTVYTGELFF. CDR3 DNA sequence: TGCGCCAGCAGTCAATATGCCGGGACAGTTTACACCGGGGAGCTGTTTTTT.

The chain carries TRBV7-9 and TRBJ2-1; 11 nucleotides align to TRBD2. Unmatched junction bases numbered 4, after V lost 5 bases and J lost 4 bases. Germline lookup yields CDR1 SEHNR and CDR2 FQNEAQ (reference sequence). This CDR3 spans 15 amino acids. The CDR3: CASSPLAGAYNEQFF. CDR3 coding DNA: TGTGCCAGCAGCCCACTAGCGGGGGCTTACAATGAGCAGTTCTTC.

This clone occurred once. The rearrangement joins TRBV7-3 to TRBJ2-1; possible D gene TRBD2, 7 bases. The CDR3 extends over 14 amino acids. The germline gives CDR1 SGHTA, CDR2 FQGTGA. V was pared by 6 bases and J by 8 bases, with 17 bases between. Written as DNA, the CDR3 is TGTGCCAGCAGTGGGGGCGGGGGTATGGATGAGCAGTTCTTC. Translating gives CASSGGGGMDEQFF. Drawing the rest from reference TRBV7-3 and TRBJ2-1, the complete variable domain is GAGVSQTPSNKVTEKGKYVELRCDPISGHTALYWYRQSLGQGPEFLIYFQGTGAADDSGLPNDRFFAVRPEGSVSTLKIQRTERGDSAVYLCASSGGGGMDEQFFGPGTRLTVL.

This clone was counted once. The CDR3 protein is CASSLTGAEQYF. CDR3 nucleotides: TGTGCCAGCAGCTTAACAGGGGCCGAGCAGTACTTC. This chain joins TRBV28 and TRBJ2-7, with TRBD1 matching over 7 bases. The CDR3 is made up of 12 amino acids. Per germline, CDR1 MDHEN and CDR2 SYDVKM. Trimming cost V 6 bases and J 6 bases; bases outside gene matches: 5.

This chain uses TRBV29-1 with TRBJ2-5, with D unresolved. V was clipped by 3 bases and J by 0 bases, with 5 bases between them. Germline V gives CDR1 SQVTM, CDR2 ANQGSEA. The CDR3 extends over 12 amino acids. The CDR3 DNA reads TGCAGCGTTGATACTCACCAAGAGACCCAGTACTTC. Its translation: CSVDTHQETQYF. The whole variable domain, remainder taken from reference TRBV29-1 and TRBJ2-5, is SAVISQKPSRDICQRGTSLTIQCQVDSQVTMMFWYRQQPGQSLTLIATANQGSEATYESGFVIDKFPISRPNLTFSTLTVSNMSPEDSSIYLCSVDTHQETQYFGPGTRLLVL.